This is a list of T cell receptor beta chains from one sample in a study of blood T cell repertoires in COVID-19. Assay: immunoSEQ multiplex PCR; the TCRdb copy retains only in-frame clones and omits some. The sample has 130,000 to 150,000 clones, roughly nine tenths seen once. The sample comprised PBMCs or T cells enriched from blood (not recorded which). These receptors were obtained from a woman in her thirties or forties who had been exposed to COVID-19. Each CDR3 is given with its conserved first and last residue. The order of the fields is D gene, clone size, V gene, J gene, CDR3 DNA, CDR3 protein. A D gene is named only where the DNA matches it firmly. Expanded clones get a size class; other rows say once, few or many, or leave the size out.

-	-	TRBV2	TRBJ2-1	TGTGCCTCCTATTATAAGGGAGGATCGAATGAGCAGTTCTTC	CASYYKGGSNEQFF
-	-	TRBV13	TRBJ1-3	TGTGCCAGCAGCTTGGTGAGCTCTGGAAACACCATATATTTT	CASSLVSSGNTIYF
TRBD1	once	TRBV28	TRBJ2-3	TGTGCCAGCAGCTCGGGACAGGGGGCAGATACGCAGTATTTT	CASSSGQGADTQYF
TRBD2	-	TRBV6-5	TRBJ2-1	TGTGCCAGCAGTTACCTAGCGGGGGCCGTCTACAATGAGCAGTTCTTC	CASSYLAGAVYNEQFF
TRBD1	-	TRBV5-5	TRBJ2-2	TGTGCCAGCAGCCCGACAGGGGCCCCGAACACCGGGGAGCTGTTTTTT	CASSPTGAPNTGELFF
-	few	TRBV7-3	TRBJ2-2	TGTGCCAGCAGCCCAAGGGGGGGCGCGGGCACCGGGGAGCTGTTTTTT	CASSPRGGAGTGELFF
TRBD2	-	TRBV6-5	TRBJ2-7	TGTGCCAGCAGTTACCTAGCGGGGAGCTACGAGCAGTACTTC	CASSYLAGSYEQYF
TRBD1	once	TRBV27	TRBJ1-4	TGTGCCAGCACCGACGGGACAGCCCCATTTCCTAATGAAAAACTGTTTTTT	CASTDGTAPFPNEKLFF
-	few	TRBV19	TRBJ1-2	TGTGCCAGTAGTATGCGCCGCACCTATGGCTACACCTTC	CASSMRRTYGYTF
-	-	TRBV5-1	TRBJ1-5	TGCGCCAGCAGCTCGGACATGAATCAGCCCCAGCATTTT	CASSSDMNQPQHF
TRBD1	-	TRBV3-1/TRBV3-2	TRBJ2-2	TGTGCCAGCAGCTCAACAGGGGGCGGTAACGGGGAGCTGTTTTTT	CASSSTGGGNGELFF
-	-	TRBV12-3/TRBV12-4	TRBJ2-1	TGTGCCAGCAGTTTTAGGCGGGGTAATGAGCAGTTCTTC	CASSFRRGNEQFF
TRBD2	-	TRBV10-3	TRBJ2-3	TGTGCCATCAGTGAGCCTGAGCGGGAGGCCACAGATACGCAGTATTTT	CAISEPEREATDTQYF
TRBD1	-	TRBV9	TRBJ1-2	TGTGCCAGCAGCACTGGGGGACAGGGTTCTGGCTACACCTTC	CASSTGGQGSGYTF
-	-	TRBV6-5	TRBJ1-6	TGTGCCAGCAGCCGGGGAGGGCAGAATTCACCCCTCCACTTT	CASSRGGQNSPLHF
TRBD1	-	TRBV12-3/TRBV12-4	TRBJ2-7	TGTGCCAGCGGCTACAGGGGCGAGCAGTACTTC	CASGYRGEQYF
TRBD1	-	TRBV7-7	TRBJ1-4	TGTGCCAGCAGCCTTACAGGGGGCACTAATGAAAAACTGTTTTTT	CASSLTGGTNEKLFF
-	few	TRBV9	TRBJ1-3	TGTGCCAGCAGCGTAGCAGGAACTGGAAACACCATATATTTT	CASSVAGTGNTIYF
-	-	TRBV4-1	TRBJ1-2	TGCGCCAGCAGCCCCACCAGGACAGTCTATGGCTACACCTTC	CASSPTRTVYGYTF
-	once	TRBV18	TRBJ2-2	TGTGCCAGCTCAACCCGGGACAAAAACACCGGGGAGCTGTTTTTT	CASSTRDKNTGELFF
-	-	TRBV11-1	TRBJ1-6	TGTGCCAGCAGCTTATCAACCCGGGTTTCACCCCTCCACTTT	CASSLSTRVSPLHF
-	once	TRBV5-1	TRBJ1-1	TGCGCCAGCAGCCCCTCGGGAGTGGCTGAAGCTTTCTTT	CASSPSGVAEAFF
-	-	TRBV9	TRBJ1-2	TGTGCCAGCAGCGCCGCAGGCTACTCTAACTATGGCTACACCTTC	CASSAAGYSNYGYTF
-	once	TRBV7-2	TRBJ1-1	TGTGCCAGCAGCTTATTTTCAGAATATGAAGCTTTCTTT	CASSLFSEYEAFF
TRBD2	-	TRBV2	TRBJ2-3	TGTGCCAGCAGTACCATTCTAGCGGTGGGGATAGATACGCAGTATTTT	CASSTILAVGIDTQYF
-	-	TRBV10-2	TRBJ2-1	TGCGCCAGCGGGGAGGTGACAATGGGGCCTAATGAGCAGTTCTTC	CASGEVTMGPNEQFF
-	few	TRBV4-1	TRBJ2-5	TGCGCCAGCAGCCAGGGTACGTGGGAGCGCCGGGAGGAGACCCAGTACTTC	CASSQGTWERREETQYF
TRBD2	-	TRBV27	TRBJ2-1	TGTGCCAGCAGAGGTGGGCGGGAGTTTAAGAATGAGCAGTTCTTC	CASRGGREFKNEQFF
TRBD1	-	TRBV10-2	TRBJ2-7	TGCGCCAGCACCGGACAGGGGTACGAGCAGTACTTC	CASTGQGYEQYF
-	-	TRBV19	TRBJ1-5	TGTGCCAGTTCGTTGGGAGGGGGGTATAGCAATCAGCCCCAGCATTTT	CASSLGGGYSNQPQHF
TRBD1	-	TRBV28	TRBJ1-5	TGTGCCAGCAGTTTAGCGGCAGGGGGCTATCAGCCCCAGCATTTT	CASSLAAGGYQPQHF
-	-	TRBV4-3	TRBJ1-3	TGCGCCAGCAGCCACACACAGGGCTCTGGAAACACCATATATTTT	CASSHTQGSGNTIYF
-	-	TRBV3-1/TRBV3-2	TRBJ1-5	TGTGCCAGCAGCCAAGATTCCGGGGGTCAGCCCCAGCATTTT	CASSQDSGGQPQHF
TRBD1	few	TRBV6-1	TRBJ2-7	TGTGCCAGCAGTGCCATCGGGACAGGGAGCTCCTACGAGCAGTACTTC	CASSAIGTGSSYEQYF
-	once	TRBV6-2/TRBV6-3	TRBJ2-3	TGTGCCAGCAGTTTCGGGGTAGATACGCAGTATTTT	CASSFGVDTQYF
-	-	TRBV4-1	TRBJ2-2	TGCGCCAGCAGCCTTCTCACCGGGGAGCTGTTTTTT	CASSLLTGELFF
-	-	TRBV19	TRBJ1-4	TGTGCCAGTAGAATACATAAGGGGACTAATGAAAAACTGTTTTTT	CASRIHKGTNEKLFF
TRBD2	-	TRBV30	TRBJ2-7	TGTGCCTGGGTTACTAGCGTGGCCTCCTACGAGCAGTACTTC	CAWVTSVASYEQYF
-	-	TRBV2	TRBJ2-5	TGTGCCAGCAGCCCAAATCAAGCAGAGACCCAGTACTTC	CASSPNQAETQYF
TRBD1	-	TRBV3-1/TRBV3-2	TRBJ2-5	TGTGCCAGCAGCCTTACAGGGGGCAGGGAGACCCAGTACTTC	CASSLTGGRETQYF
-	-	TRBV19	TRBJ1-2	TGTGCCAGTAGTTCCACAGGGCACGGCTACACCTTC	CASSSTGHGYTF
-	-	TRBV7-6	TRBJ2-5	TGTGCCAGCAGCTCATCCCCTTGGACATCCCAAGAGACCCAGTACTTC	CASSSSPWTSQETQYF
TRBD1	once	TRBV7-2	TRBJ2-3	TGTGCCAGCAGCTTCCGACAGGGCAGCACAGATACGCAGTATTTT	CASSFRQGSTDTQYF
-	many	TRBV5-4	TRBJ2-2	TGTGCCAGCAGCTTAGACCAGCGATATACCGGGGAGCTGTTTTTT	CASSLDQRYTGELFF
-	-	TRBV7-6	TRBJ1-1	TGTGCCAGCAGCTTAGTGGGTAGCGAAGCTTTCTTT	CASSLVGSEAFF
-	once	TRBV4-3	TRBJ1-2	TGCGCCAGCAGCCAAGATAGGCAGGGTAGGGGCTACACCTTC	CASSQDRQGRGYTF
TRBD1	-	TRBV2	TRBJ1-5	TGTGCCAGCAGGGGGACAGGGGGGCATCAGCCCCAGCATTTT	CASRGTGGHQPQHF
-	-	TRBV28	TRBJ2-7	TGTGCCAGCAGTTCGGCGGGCAGGGGAGGGGACTACGAGCAGTACTTC	CASSSAGRGGDYEQYF
TRBD1	-	TRBV5-1	TRBJ2-7	TGCGCCAGCAGCCGGATGACAGGGGCTAGCTCCTACGAGCAGTACTTC	CASSRMTGASSYEQYF
-	-	TRBV7-6	TRBJ1-1	TGTGCCAGCAGCTTGGGCCCGCAGGGAAGCACCACTGAAGCTTTCTTT	CASSLGPQGSTTEAFF
-	-	TRBV10-2	TRBJ2-3	TGCGCCCGCAGGGGGGTGTTGCGGGGGGGCACAGATACGCAGTATTTT	CARRGVLRGGTDTQYF
TRBD2	few	TRBV3-1/TRBV3-2	TRBJ2-3	TGTGCCAGCATGCGGGGGGCAGAAGATACGCAGTATTTT	CASMRGAEDTQYF
-	-	TRBV5-1	TRBJ1-6	TGCGCCAGCAGCTTGCGCGGGGGAAATTCACCCCTCCACTTT	CASSLRGGNSPLHF